Listed here are 27 T cell receptor beta chains from one sample, sequenced in a study of response to subunit inactivated influenza vaccine. Each CDR3 protein is one row after TCRdb ran MiXCR on the RT-PCR reads. Of more than 500,000 distinct CDR3 sequences detected, around 10% appear once; the ten largest clones hold more than 9.5%. The data were also submitted as part of a second study, on T cells expressing NK-cell markers. Per that paper: The authors made TCR beta cDNA libraries by 5'RACE template switching. This switching added a universal primer site and UMIs.

The material sequenced was PBMCs from blood, taken on the day of vaccination. The origin of the receptors is a man in his fifties or sixties who received an inactivated influenza vaccine.

This clonotype was seen more than once but under ten times. The chain employs TRBV28 and TRBJ2-1; 12 bases fit TRBD2. CDR3 length: 16 residues. CDR1 MDHEN and CDR2 SYDVKM come from the germline V gene. Unmatched junction bases numbered 10, after V lost 6 bases and J lost 7 bases. The CDR3 sequence is CASSLLAGGPMNEQFF. The CDR3 DNA sequence: TGTGCCAGCAGCCTCCTAGCGGGAGGGCCGATGAATGAGCAGTTCTTC.

This clonotype showed up just a few times. The gene calls are TRBV6-2 or TRBV6-3 and TRBJ1-5, with D unclear. The CDR3 has 12 amino acids. Trimming took off 5 bases at V and 6 bases at J, with 8 bases between the two ends. Germline CDR1 MNHEY, CDR2 SVGEGT. The CDR3 loop reads CASSRPPQPQHF. The CDR3, as DNA: TGTGCCAGCAGTCGCCCACCTCAGCCCCAGCATTTT.

This clonotype was observed a few times. This sequence joins TRBV3-1 and TRBJ2-1; D not resolved. V was shortened by 0 bases and J by 1 base, with 4 bases between the two germline ends. The CDR3 spans 14 residues. Germline CDR1 LGHDT, CDR2 YNNKEL (reference sequence). In DNA, the CDR3 is TGTGCCAGCAGCCAAGATGGTTCCTACAATGAGCAGTTCTTC. It is translated as CASSQDGSYNEQFF.

Here the CDR3 reads CASRPGRATVQETQYF. In DNA, the CDR3 is TGTGCCAGCAGACCCGGAAGGGCGACAGTCCAAGAGACCCAGTACTTC. The rearrangement links TRBV12-3 or TRBV12-4 to TRBJ2-5; a possible D gene is TRBD1 (5 bases). This CDR3 spans 16 amino acids. V was shortened by 6 bases and J by 1 base, with 18 bases between the two germline ends.

The J gene is TRBJ2-7, the V gene TRBV5-1; possibly TRBD1 or TRBD2 for D (5 bases each). CDR1 SGHRS and CDR2 YFSETQ come from the germline V gene. Trimming took off 4 bases at V and 4 bases at J, with 18 bases between the two ends. The CDR3 has 15 residues. The CDR3 region is CASSPTGTPDYEQYF. The DNA for the CDR3 is TGCGCCAGCAGCCCCACCGGGACCCCGGATTACGAGCAGTACTTC.

The chain has TRBV5-1 and TRBJ2-6, with 10 positions matching TRBD1. With V trimmed by 4 bases and J by 4 bases, 11 bases remained unmatched. This CDR3 contains 18 residues. Germline lookup yields CDR1 SGHRS and CDR2 YFSETQ. As DNA, the CDR3 is TGCGCCAGCAGCCCAGGGACAGGGGTCTACTCCGGGGCCAACGTCCTGACTTTC. Residues: CASSPGTGVYSGANVLTF.

The rearrangement uses TRBV7-9 and TRBJ2-7, with D possibly being TRBD1 or TRBD2 (6 bases each). This CDR3 comprises 13 residues. CDR1 is SEHNR, CDR2 FQNEAQ, per germline (reference sequence). The CDR3 spells CAAGGAFSYEQYF. In DNA, the CDR3 is TGTGCGGCCGGGGGCGCCTTCTCCTACGAGCAGTACTTC.

CDR3 in amino acids: CASRASRVGSEETQYF. Written as DNA, the CDR3 is TGTGCCAGCAGGGCCTCCCGGGTCGGGTCCGAGGAGACCCAGTACTTC. This chain uses TRBV7-9 with TRBJ2-5; D gene uncertain. The CDR3 length is 16 residues. Germline CDR1 SEHNR, CDR2 FQNEAQ (reference sequence). Trimming took 6 bases from V and 5 from J, leaving 22 bases between them.

The chain uses TRBV7-9 and TRBJ2-7; D is unresolved. Germline V lookup: CDR1 SEHNR, CDR2 FQNEAQ (reference sequence). The CDR3 totals 13 residues. V gave up 4 bases and J gave up 2 bases, with 9 bases separating them. CDR3 sequence reads: CASSYSVTYEQYF. CDR3 DNA sequence: TGTGCCAGCAGCTATTCAGTAACCTACGAGCAGTACTTC.

The V and J genes are TRBV7-9 and TRBJ2-7, with D unclear. Germline CDR1 SEHNR, CDR2 FQNEAQ (reference sequence). Trimming took 5 bases from V and 3 from J, leaving 11 bases between them. The CDR3 length is 13 residues. The CDR3 DNA is TGTGCCAGCAGCCCCACAGAGAACTACGAGCAGTACTTC. Its translation: CASSPTENYEQYF. The full variable domain, in which reference TRBV7-9 and TRBJ2-7 provide the parts outside the CDR3, is DTGVSQNPRHKITKRGQNVTFRCDPISEHNRLYWYRQTLGQGPEFLTYFQNEAQLEKSRLLSDRFSAERPKGSFSTLEIQRTEQGDSAMYLCASSPTENYEQYFGPGTRLTVT.

The rearrangement uses TRBV6-2 or TRBV6-3 and TRBJ2-5; D is possibly TRBD1 or TRBD2 (6 bases each). V lost 7 bases, J lost 2 bases, and 14 bases lay in between. Germline CDR1 MNHEY, CDR2 SVGEGT. The CDR3 has 14 residues. CDR3 amino acids: CASMTGAAQETQYF. CDR3 nucleotide sequence: TGTGCCAGCATGACGGGGGCCGCGCAAGAGACCCAGTACTTC.

This clonotype was picked up a small number of times. The chain uses TRBV27 and TRBJ2-7, with 7 bases identical to TRBD2. Looked up from germline, CDR1 is MNHEY and CDR2 is SMNVEV (reference sequence). This CDR3 has 14 amino acids. V dropped 0 bases and J dropped 7; count of bases not matched to a gene: 6. The CDR3 DNA sequence: TGTGCCAGCAGTTTATCGGAACTAGCGAGGGAGCAGTACTTC. It codes for CASSLSELAREQYF.

This clonotype has a count of ten or more. The rearrangement joins TRBV6-5 to TRBJ2-3; D is unclear. V lost 0 bases to trimming and J lost 6 bases, with 13 bases between them. This CDR3 spans 15 amino acids. Looked up from germline, CDR1 is MNHEY and CDR2 is SVGAGI. CDR3: CASSYSPKTADTQYF. In DNA, the CDR3 is TGTGCCAGCAGTTACTCCCCAAAGACTGCGGATACGCAGTATTTT.

This clonotype was observed a few times. V gene TRBV7-8 combines with J gene TRBJ2-4; D may be TRBD1 or TRBD2 (5 bases each). This CDR3 contains 14 residues. The V gene's germline CDR1 is SGHVS and CDR2 FQNEAQ. The germline V and J ends were trimmed by 1 base and 3 bases, with 7 bases remaining between them. The CDR3 spells CASSLGGVKNIQYF. CDR3 DNA: TGTGCCAGCAGCTTAGGAGGGGTCAAAAACATTCAGTACTTC.

This chain joins TRBV15 and TRBJ2-1, with TRBD2 identical over 9 bases. The CDR3 spans 15 residues. The V segment lost 0 bases and the J segment 6 bases; nucleotides outside the gene matches: 3. Germline CDR1 LNHNV, CDR2 YYDKDF (reference sequence). CDR3: CATSRDAGGINEQFF. The CDR3 DNA follows: TGTGCCACCAGCAGAGATGCGGGAGGGATCAATGAGCAGTTCTTC.

This clonotype appeared a few times. J is TRBJ2-1 and V is TRBV7-6; D is unclear. The V gene's germline CDR1 is SGHVS and CDR2 FNYEAQ. This CDR3 has 13 residues. Trimming took off 3 bases at V and 5 bases at J, with 8 bases between the two ends. The CDR3 loop is CASSFAGDNEQFF. CDR3 nucleotide sequence: TGTGCCAGCAGCTTTGCAGGAGACAATGAGCAGTTCTTC.

This clonotype showed up just a few times. The chain recombines TRBV5-5 with TRBJ1-1; no clear D. CDR1 is SGHKS and CDR2 is YYEKEE in the germline V gene (reference sequence). The V end was cut by 1 base, the J end by 3 bases, with 4 bases between. There are 12 residues in the CDR3. As DNA, the CDR3 is TGTGCCAGCAGCTTGTGGGACACTGAAGCTTTCTTT. Encoded protein: CASSLWDTEAFF. Together with reference TRBV5-5 and TRBJ1-1, the CDR3 gives the full variable domain: DAGVTQSPTHLIKTRGQQVTLRCSPISGHKSVSWYQQVLGQGPQFIFQYYEKEERGRGNFPDRFSARQFPNYSSELNVNALLLGDSALYLCASSLWDTEAFFGQGTRLTVV.

This sequence joins TRBV11-3 and TRBJ2-2; D ambiguous. Trimming took 0 bases from V and 4 from J, leaving 9 bases between them. The length of the CDR3 is 15 residues. Germline assignment: CDR1 SGHNT and CDR2 YENEEA. This CDR3 is CASSLDARVTGELFF. Written as DNA, the CDR3 is TGTGCCAGCAGCTTAGATGCCCGGGTCACCGGGGAGCTGTTTTTT.

This clonotype occurred many times. V gene TRBV20-1 combines with J gene TRBJ1-6; D remains ambiguous. V gave up 5 bases and J gave up 7 bases, with 12 bases separating them. Per germline, CDR1 DFQATT and CDR2 SNEGSKA (reference sequence). The CDR3 is 13 amino acids. CDR3 region: CSAPRARNSPLHF. CDR3 in DNA: TGCAGTGCTCCCCGGGCCAGAAATTCACCCCTCCACTTT.

The J gene is TRBJ1-1, the V gene TRBV7-9, with 8 bases lining up with TRBD1. Germline loops: CDR1 SEHNR, CDR2 FQNEAQ (reference sequence). The CDR3 runs 13 residues. Trimming cost V 3 bases and J 7 bases; bases outside gene matches: 4. The CDR3 coding sequence is TGTGCCAGCAGCTTCCCTACAGGGGGTGAAGCTTTCTTT. Protein sequence: CASSFPTGGEAFF.

The CDR3 loop reads CSAPPATGGIGYTF. In nucleotides, the CDR3 is TGCAGCGCCCCCCCCGCGACAGGGGGCATCGGCTACACCTTC. This chain links TRBV29-1 with TRBJ1-2; 10 nucleotides line up with TRBD1. Germline V gene sequence: CDR1 SQVTM, CDR2 ANQGSEA. This CDR3 is 14 amino acids long. V lost 7 bases to trimming and J lost 8 bases; unmatched junction nucleotides: 13.

The table lists this clonotype with a few counts. J is TRBJ2-2 and V is TRBV10-3; 7 nucleotides agree with TRBD2. V shed 4 bases, J shed 2 bases, and the junction held 7 bases outside the gene matches. The CDR3 spans 16 residues. Per germline, CDR1 ENHRY and CDR2 SYGVKD. The CDR3 DNA reads TGTGCCATCAGTGGCGGGAGAGGAGCTAACACCGGGGAGCTGTTTTTT. It yields the protein CAISGGRGANTGELFF.

A few counts support this clonotype. The DNA of the CDR3 is TGTGCCAGCAGTTACTCGAAGGGGGAGAGTGGGCGCACAGATACGCAGTATTTT. Its translation: CASSYSKGESGRTDTQYF. The chain combines TRBV6-5 with TRBJ2-3; D may be TRBD1 (6 bases). CDR3 size: 18 residues. V lost 0 bases and J 1 base, leaving 17 bases between the germline ends. The germline V gene encodes CDR1 MNHEY and CDR2 SVGAGI.

This clonotype was seen a handful of times. CDR3 residues: CSVGDGRGETQYF. The CDR3 nucleotides read TGCAGCGTTGGTGACGGGAGGGGGGAGACCCAGTACTTC. V is TRBV29-1 and J is TRBJ2-5; 8 bases align to TRBD2. J was trimmed by 5 bases and V by 4 bases; bases with no gene match: 6. The CDR3 sequence is 13 residues long. CDR1 and CDR2 (germline): SQVTM, ANQGSEA.

The gene calls are TRBV20-1 and TRBJ2-3; 8 bases are shared with TRBD2. There are 15 residues in the CDR3. Germline CDR1 is DFQATT and CDR2 is SNEGSKA (reference sequence). Trimming at V came to 4 bases and at J to 1 base, leaving 7 bases not matched to a gene. CDR3 in DNA: TGCAGTGCTAAGCGGGAGCTGATTCGCACAGATACGCAGTATTTT. This sequence encodes CSAKRELIRTDTQYF.

This clonotype was found a few times. This chain's CDR3 is CASSSPPETQYF. DNA of the CDR3: TGTGCCAGCAGCTCCCCTCCAGAGACCCAGTACTTC. The chain employs TRBV7-2 and TRBJ2-5, with D unresolved. V lost 4 bases and J lost 4, with 7 bases in between. The CDR3 covers 12 residues. Germline CDR1 and CDR2: SGHTA and FQGNSA.

This clonotype was counted many times. The rearrangement joins TRBV7-9 to TRBJ2-1, with D uncertain. V lost 2 bases and J 4 bases, leaving 9 bases between the germline ends. The CDR3 is made up of 14 amino acids. Germline V gene lookup returns CDR1 SEHNR and CDR2 FQNEAQ (reference sequence). DNA of the CDR3: TGTGCCAGCAGCTTATTAGCCCCGTACAATGAGCAGTTCTTC. Amino acid sequence: CASSLLAPYNEQFF.